The rows below give T cell receptor beta chains drawn from one sample of a study of beta chain features in type 1 diabetes. Assay used: immunoSEQ multiplex PCR; TCRdb lists only in-frame clones, some missing. Of just over 600,000 clones in the sample, around 15% were seen once. Material: naive CD4+ T cells from blood. All receptors derive from a man between 18 and 35 years old in good health. The CDR3 runs from the conserved cysteine through the conserved F or W. The D gene is left open where the match is weak. Size is stated for part of the rows, as once, few or many counts, or as a class when the clone is expanded.

TRBJ1-5,TRBV27,-,few,CASSPKYGSSPPQHF,TGTGCCAGCAGTCCGAAGTACGGGTCAAGTCCCCCCCAGCATTTT
TRBJ2-4,TRBV5-4,-,few,CASSLAWRAGPNIQYF,TGTGCCAGCAGCTTGGCCTGGCGGGCAGGTCCAAACATTCAGTACTTC
TRBJ1-3,TRBV9,TRBD1,-,CASSRTGASSGNTIYF,TGTGCCAGCAGCAGGACAGGGGCGAGCTCTGGAAACACCATATATTTT
TRBJ1-3,TRBV4-3,-,few,CASSQEGADSGNTIYF,TGCGCCAGCAGCCAAGAGGGCGCCGACTCTGGAAACACCATATATTTT
TRBJ2-7,TRBV11-2,-,-,CASSSPDGYEQYF,TGTGCCAGCAGCTCACCGGACGGCTACGAGCAGTACTTC
TRBJ2-7,TRBV29-1,TRBD1,few,CSVGGQGIAEQYF,TGCAGCGTTGGAGGACAGGGTATAGCCGAGCAGTACTTC
TRBJ1-5,TRBV28,-,few,CASRAGGANQPQHF,TGTGCCAGCAGGGCAGGAGGAGCCAATCAGCCCCAGCATTTT
TRBJ1-3,TRBV18,-,few,CASSPPKIGNTIYF,TGTGCCAGCTCACCACCGAAGATTGGAAACACCATATATTTT
TRBJ2-1,TRBV9,TRBD2,once,CASSVVSGSYNEQFF,TGTGCCAGCAGCGTAGTTAGCGGGTCCTACAATGAGCAGTTCTTC
TRBJ2-1,TRBV18,-,few,CASSLVGDSYNEQFF,TGTGCCAGCTCACTAGTGGGGGACTCCTACAATGAGCAGTTCTTC
TRBJ1-2,TRBV5-1,TRBD1,-,CASSLTGGSNYGYTF,TGCGCCAGCAGCTTAACAGGGGGGAGTAACTATGGCTACACCTTC
TRBJ1-1,TRBV27,-,-,CASSFHDRSPEAFF,TGTGCCAGCAGTTTCCACGACAGGAGCCCTGAAGCTTTCTTT
TRBJ2-7,TRBV28,-,few,CASSTRRAIYF,TGTGCCAGCAGCACCCGTCGGGCCATCTACTTC
TRBJ1-2,TRBV5-1,-,few,CASSLVGAEGYTF,TGCGCCAGCAGCTTGGTGGGCGCTGAGGGCTACACCTTC
TRBJ1-1,TRBV5-1,-,few,CASRPNLRDNTEAFF,TGCGCCAGCAGACCCAATCTCCGGGACAACACTGAAGCTTTCTTT
TRBJ2-3,TRBV4-3,TRBD1,few,CASSPLGTGSTDTQYF,TGCGCCAGCAGCCCCCTCGGGACAGGAAGCACAGATACGCAGTATTTT